Listed below are T cell receptor beta chains from one sample, sequenced in a study of blood T cells in healthy people across ages. Using its own MiXCR run on the 5' RACE reads, TCRdb lists one record per CDR3 protein. The sample carries around 1,000,000 distinct CDR3 sequences, 20% to 25% recorded once. The sample was also reused in another study, on T cells of mothers and their children.

The sequenced sample consisted of blood. The receptors derive from a girl aged 2-10 years in good health. Each CDR3 is given with its conserved first and last residue. Each record gives: CDR3 protein, CDR3 DNA, CDR3 length, V gene, J gene, D gene, clone size. The D gene is left open where the match is weak. Some rows have no size entry. The others give once, few or many, or a class for an expanded clone.

CDR3aa: CASRGTSGRVRRETQYF
CDR3nt: TGTGCCAGCAGGGGGACTAGCGGGAGGGTGAGGCGGGAGACCCAGTACTTC
len: 17
v_gene: TRBV6-2/TRBV6-3
j_gene: TRBJ2-5
d_gene: TRBD2
abundance: few

CDR3aa: CASSPPGLDTQYF
CDR3nt: TGTGCCAGCAGTCCACCAGGGTTGGATACGCAGTATTTT
len: 13
v_gene: TRBV7-9
j_gene: TRBJ2-3
d_gene: -
abundance: few

CDR3aa: CASSRPRDSSYEQYF
CDR3nt: TGTGCCAGCAGTCGACCCCGGGACAGCTCCTACGAGCAGTACTTC
len: 15
v_gene: TRBV6-2/TRBV6-3
j_gene: TRBJ2-7
d_gene: TRBD1
abundance: -

CDR3aa: CALTGELRVLAGGPDTQYF
CDR3nt: TGTGCCCTAACAGGGGAACTCCGGGTGCTAGCTGGGGGCCCAGATACGCAGTATTTT
len: 19
v_gene: TRBV6-1
j_gene: TRBJ2-3
d_gene: TRBD1
abundance: -

CDR3aa: CASSSAEDTDTQYF
CDR3nt: TGTGCCAGCAGTTCAGCGGAAGACACAGATACGCAGTATTTT
len: 14
v_gene: TRBV2
j_gene: TRBJ2-3
d_gene: -
abundance: few

CDR3aa: CASTSSGAGTSQETQYF
CDR3nt: TGTGCCAGCACCTCATCAGGGGCAGGGACCTCACAAGAGACCCAGTACTTC
len: 17
v_gene: TRBV12-3/TRBV12-4
j_gene: TRBJ2-5
d_gene: -
abundance: few

CDR3aa: CASSPGLAGGDQETQYF
CDR3nt: TGTGCCAGCAGCCCGGGACTAGCGGGGGGGGACCAAGAGACCCAGTACTTC
len: 17
v_gene: TRBV7-3
j_gene: TRBJ2-5
d_gene: TRBD2
abundance: -

CDR3aa: CASSVPPMDDEQFF
CDR3nt: TGTGCCAGCAGCGTACCCCCCATGGACGATGAGCAGTTCTTC
len: 14
v_gene: TRBV9
j_gene: TRBJ2-1
d_gene: -
abundance: few

CDR3aa: CSASEWLTYEQYF
CDR3nt: TGCAGTGCTAGTGAGTGGTTAACCTACGAGCAGTACTTC
len: 13
v_gene: TRBV20-1
j_gene: TRBJ2-7
d_gene: -
abundance: -

CDR3aa: CASSLDGTSGIWADTQYF
CDR3nt: TGTGCCAGCAGCTTAGACGGGACTAGCGGGATTTGGGCAGATACGCAGTATTTT
len: 18
v_gene: TRBV7-2
j_gene: TRBJ2-3
d_gene: TRBD2
abundance: many

CDR3aa: CASSAYRGTQYF
CDR3nt: TGTGCCAGCAGCGCCTACAGGGGAACCCAGTACTTC
len: 12
v_gene: TRBV7-8
j_gene: TRBJ2-5
d_gene: TRBD1
abundance: -

CDR3aa: CASSLIAGYNEQFF
CDR3nt: TGTGCCAGCAGCTTAATAGCGGGGTACAATGAGCAGTTCTTC
len: 14
v_gene: TRBV7-3
j_gene: TRBJ2-1
d_gene: TRBD2
abundance: -

CDR3aa: CASSMGRGVHQPQHF
CDR3nt: TGTGCCAGCTCAATGGGCAGGGGGGTTCATCAGCCCCAGCATTTT
len: 15
v_gene: TRBV13
j_gene: TRBJ1-5
d_gene: TRBD1
abundance: few

CDR3aa: CASSPRQRGPLGANVLTF
CDR3nt: TGTGCCAGCAGCCCTAGGCAGCGGGGCCCTCTGGGGGCCAACGTCCTGACTTTC
len: 18
v_gene: TRBV14
j_gene: TRBJ2-6
d_gene: TRBD2
abundance: -

CDR3aa: CASSIHSWGKNTEAFF
CDR3nt: TGTGCCAGCAGTATCCACTCCTGGGGTAAGAACACTGAAGCTTTCTTT
len: 16
v_gene: TRBV12-3/TRBV12-4
j_gene: TRBJ1-1
d_gene: -
abundance: -

CDR3aa: CASSLRLNSYNEQFF
CDR3nt: TGTGCCAGCAGCTTACGGTTAAACTCCTACAATGAGCAGTTCTTC
len: 15
v_gene: TRBV7-9
j_gene: TRBJ2-1
d_gene: -
abundance: -

CDR3aa: CASSLGSRGPYEQYF
CDR3nt: TGTGCCAGCAGCCTAGGATCTAGGGGTCCCTACGAGCAGTACTTC
len: 15
v_gene: TRBV7-9
j_gene: TRBJ2-7
d_gene: -
abundance: -

CDR3aa: CASSPGSSRSYEQYF
CDR3nt: TGTGCCAGCAGTCCTGGGTCTAGCAGGTCCTACGAGCAGTACTTC
len: 15
v_gene: TRBV6-1
j_gene: TRBJ2-7
d_gene: -
abundance: -

CDR3aa: CASSPGDPVGEQFF
CDR3nt: TGCGCCAGCAGCCCAGGGGACCCCGTGGGTGAGCAGTTCTTC
len: 14
v_gene: TRBV4-3
j_gene: TRBJ2-1
d_gene: -
abundance: -

CDR3aa: CASSLSRGKDTEAFF
CDR3nt: TGTGCCAGCAGCTTATCCCGGGGGAAGGACACTGAAGCTTTCTTT
len: 15
v_gene: TRBV7-3
j_gene: TRBJ1-1
d_gene: -
abundance: few

CDR3aa: CSVVAGGNTDTQYF
CDR3nt: TGCAGCGTTGTGGCGGGAGGGAACACAGATACGCAGTATTTT
len: 14
v_gene: TRBV29-1
j_gene: TRBJ2-3
d_gene: TRBD2
abundance: few

CDR3aa: CASSFVDRYEQYF
CDR3nt: TGTGCCAGCAGCTTCGTAGACCGCTACGAGCAGTACTTT
len: 13
v_gene: TRBV6-2/TRBV6-3
j_gene: TRBJ2-7
d_gene: -
abundance: -

CDR3aa: CASSQARDSPGSGNTIYF
CDR3nt: TGCGCCAGCAGCCAAGCTAGGGACAGCCCCGGCTCTGGAAACACCATATATTTT
len: 18
v_gene: TRBV4-3
j_gene: TRBJ1-3
d_gene: TRBD1
abundance: few

CDR3aa: CASSPRLAGHEQFF
CDR3nt: TGTGCCAGCAGCCCTCGACTAGCGGGACATGAGCAGTTCTTC
len: 14
v_gene: TRBV3-1
j_gene: TRBJ2-1
d_gene: TRBD2
abundance: -

CDR3aa: CASSQVLSGVTDTQYF
CDR3nt: TGCGCCAGCAGCCAAGTCCTTAGCGGGGTTACAGATACGCAGTATTTT
len: 16
v_gene: TRBV4-1
j_gene: TRBJ2-3
d_gene: TRBD2
abundance: few

CDR3aa: CASSGTPYTVAKNIQYF
CDR3nt: TGCGCCAGCAGCGGGACACCTTATACCGTAGCCAAAAACATTCAGTACTTC
len: 17
v_gene: TRBV5-1
j_gene: TRBJ2-4
d_gene: -
abundance: -

CDR3aa: CASSLNAGGNYNEQFF
CDR3nt: TGTGCCAGCAGCTTAAATGCAGGGGGGAACTACAATGAGCAGTTCTTC
len: 16
v_gene: TRBV7-3
j_gene: TRBJ2-1
d_gene: -
abundance: few

CDR3aa: CASSLSGHPYNEQFF
CDR3nt: TGTGCCAGCAGTTTATCCGGGCATCCCTACAATGAGCAGTTCTTC
len: 15
v_gene: TRBV27
j_gene: TRBJ2-1
d_gene: -
abundance: -

CDR3aa: CASSVWDGEYNEQFF
CDR3nt: TGTGCCAGCAGCGTTTGGGACGGCGAGTACAATGAGCAGTTCTTC
len: 15
v_gene: TRBV9
j_gene: TRBJ2-1
d_gene: -
abundance: -

CDR3aa: CASQIGTGGSYEQYF
CDR3nt: TGTGCCAGCCAGATCGGGACAGGGGGCTCCTACGAGCAGTACTTC
len: 15
v_gene: TRBV6-5
j_gene: TRBJ2-7
d_gene: TRBD1
abundance: -

CDR3aa: CASSRLQGRGETQYF
CDR3nt: TGTGCCAGCAGCCGGTTGCAGGGTAGGGGAGAGACCCAGTACTTC
len: 15
v_gene: TRBV7-6
j_gene: TRBJ2-5
d_gene: -
abundance: many